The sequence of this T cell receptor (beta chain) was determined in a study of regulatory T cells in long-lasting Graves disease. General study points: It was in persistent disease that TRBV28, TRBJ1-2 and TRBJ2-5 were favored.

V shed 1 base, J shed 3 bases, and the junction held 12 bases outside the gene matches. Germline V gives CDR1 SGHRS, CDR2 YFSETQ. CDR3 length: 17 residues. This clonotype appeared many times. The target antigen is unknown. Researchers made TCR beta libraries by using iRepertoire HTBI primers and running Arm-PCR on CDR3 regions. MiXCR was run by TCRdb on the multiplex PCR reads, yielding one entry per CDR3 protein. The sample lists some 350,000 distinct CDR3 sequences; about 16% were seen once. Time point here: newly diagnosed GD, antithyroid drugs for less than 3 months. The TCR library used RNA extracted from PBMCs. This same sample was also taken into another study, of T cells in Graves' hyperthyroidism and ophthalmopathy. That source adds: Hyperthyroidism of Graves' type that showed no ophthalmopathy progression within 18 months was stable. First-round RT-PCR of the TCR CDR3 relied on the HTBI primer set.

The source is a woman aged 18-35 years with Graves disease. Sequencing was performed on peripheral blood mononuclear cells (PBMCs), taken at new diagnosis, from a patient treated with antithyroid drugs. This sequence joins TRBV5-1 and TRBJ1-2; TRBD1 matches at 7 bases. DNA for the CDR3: TGCGCCAGCAGCTTGTTCTTAGGAACAGGGGTCGACTATGGCTACACCTTC. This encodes CASSLFLGTGVDYGYTF.